This paragraph reports one T cell receptor (beta chain). This specimen belongs to a study of regulatory T cells in long-lasting Graves disease. Both iRepertoire HTBI primers and Arm-PCR of CDR3 regions were used to build the TCR beta libraries. TCRdb called the multiplex PCR reads again in MiXCR, with one record for every CDR3 protein. The repertoire holds around 400,000 distinct CDR3 sequences, with roughly 15% as singletons. The time point was: newly diagnosed GD, antithyroid drugs for less than 3 months. PBMCs provided the RNA from which the TCR library was made. Per germline, CDR1 SGHVS and CDR2 FQNEAQ. V was clipped by 2 bases and J by 2 bases; unmatched bases: 1. The CDR3 extends over 15 amino acids. Another study also made use of these data, one on T cells in Graves' hyperthyroidism and ophthalmopathy.

The source material was peripheral blood mononuclear cells (PBMCs), sampled at new diagnosis, from a patient treated with antithyroid drugs. This TCR came from a woman aged 40 to 50 with Graves disease. V is TRBV7-8 and J is TRBJ2-1, with TRBD2 identical over 9 bases. The CDR3, as DNA: TGTGCCAGCAGCTTACGCGGGAGGGCCTACAATGAGCAGTTCTTC. Amino acids: CASSLRGRAYNEQFF.